This T cell receptor beta chain came from a study of post-analysis software for immune sequencing data. The study, taken as a whole, reports: Multiple sclerosis was associated with a significant reduction in normalized Chao1 diversity relative to controls. Relative to controls, patients had five TRBV segments at higher frequency, with TRBV5-6, TRBV5-1 and TRBV20-1 among these.

About this clonotype: Its specificity is unknown. A read error may be the cause here, since a much bigger clone is one base away.

cDNA libraries for TCR beta contained unique molecular identifiers. In TCRdb, the PCR reads were re-called with MiXCR into one record per CDR3 protein. The sample includes around 190,000 distinct CDR3 sequences, about 30% seen only once; the top ten take 3.4%. The CDR3 totals 12 residues. Germline lookup yields CDR1 SGHRS and CDR2 YFSETQ. The sequence was collected from a girl younger than 18 with multiple sclerosis. What was sequenced was blood. The chain uses TRBV5-1 and TRBJ2-1; perhaps TRBD1 as D (6 bases). Here the CDR3 DNA reads TGCGCCTGCAGTTCTACCGGGACAGAGCAGTTCTTC. Amino acids: CACSSTGTEQFF.